The 27 T cell receptor beta chains given below trace back to one sample, sequenced in a study of T cells in Graves' hyperthyroidism and ophthalmopathy. RNA transcripts were the template for amplifying TCR beta CDR3 regions. The HTBI set primed first-round TCR CDR3 RT-PCR. TCRdb called the multiplex PCR reads again in MiXCR, with one record for every CDR3 protein. Of roughly 710,000 distinct CDR3 sequences listed, about a third are singletons. Sequencing used blood. These receptors all come from a woman aged 40 to 49 with Graves' hyperthyroidism.

In its sample, this clonotype was seen many times. The chain recombines TRBV7-9 with TRBJ2-7; 10 bases are shared with TRBD1. The V gene end was trimmed by 6 bases and the J gene end by 5 bases; junction bases not matched to a gene: 7. From germline, CDR1 is SEHNR and CDR2 FQNEAQ (reference sequence). This CDR3 is built from 14 residues. As DNA, the CDR3 is TGTGCCAGCAGTCGGACAGGGGGGGCCCACGAGCAGTACTTC. Encoded protein: CASSRTGGAHEQYF.

This clonotype has ten or more counts. The chain combines TRBV7-9 with TRBJ2-7, with a tentative D call TRBD2 (6 bases). The CDR3 sequence is 16 residues long. V lost 1 base and J lost 7, with 20 bases in between. CDR1 is SEHNR, CDR2 FQNEAQ, per germline (reference sequence). The CDR3 here is CASSLVVAGIDREQYF. The CDR3 DNA sequence: TGTGCCAGCAGCTTAGTCGTTGCGGGAATTGATCGGGAGCAGTACTTC. The whole variable domain, remainder taken from reference TRBV7-9 and TRBJ2-7, is DTGVSQNPRHKITKRGQNVTFRCDPISEHNRLYWYRQTLGQGPEFLTYFQNEAQLEKSRLLSDRFSAERPKGSFSTLEIQRTEQGDSAMYLCASSLVVAGIDREQYFGPGTRLTVT.

There are many counts of this clonotype. The V call is TRBV12-3 or TRBV12-4, the J call TRBJ2-5, with D possibly TRBD1 on 7 matching bases. V shed 7 bases and J shed 7 bases, with 16 bases lying between them. The CDR3 runs 13 residues. CDR3 protein: CASTPGGGSTQYF. The CDR3 coding sequence is TGTGCCAGCACCCCAGGGGGAGGTTCGACCCAGTACTTC.

The V gene is TRBV6-1, the J gene TRBJ1-3; maybe TRBD1 (6 bases). Germline CDR1 reads MNHNS; CDR2 reads SASEGT. V was trimmed by 6 bases and J by 2 bases, leaving 14 bases between them. The length of the CDR3 is 15 residues. For the CDR3, the DNA is TGTGCCAGCAGCCCCGGACAGTCTACTGGAAACACCATATATTTT. Protein sequence: CASSPGQSTGNTIYF.

This chain links TRBV7-9 with TRBJ2-2, with TRBD2 as a possible D gene (7 bases). Trimming took off 7 bases at V and 7 bases at J, with 22 bases between the two ends. CDR1 and CDR2 (germline): SEHNR, FQNEAQ (reference sequence). The CDR3 consists of 16 residues. CDR3 protein: CASTGSGGARNGELFF. DNA of the CDR3: TGTGCCAGCACCGGCTCGGGGGGCGCGAGGAACGGGGAGCTGTTTTTT.

Worth noting for this clonotype: A read error is likely, as this CDR3 ends without the conserved phenylalanine or tryptophan. Because the CDR3's place on the DNA is in doubt, the DNA is left out and the CDR3 is given as listed by TCRdb. This rearrangement joins TRBV20-1 to TRBJ2-7; the table's D call TRBD2 went unverified against the DNA. Germline lookup yields CDR1 DFQATT and CDR2 SNEGSKA (reference sequence). The CDR3 contains 9 residues when both ends are counted. Here the CDR3 reads CSAYSGSQY.

This clonotype was recorded at least ten times. The chain joins TRBV9 to TRBJ1-3, with D unresolved. The V end lost 0 bases, the J end lost 1 base, and 8 bases lay between the germline ends. The CDR3 is 15 amino acids. CDR1 and CDR2 from the germline V gene are SGDLS and YYNGEE. The CDR3 protein is CASSVAVTSGNTIYF. The CDR3 coding sequence is TGTGCCAGCAGCGTAGCAGTAACGTCTGGAAACACCATATATTTT.

This clonotype was seen a few times. J is TRBJ2-5 and V is TRBV7-9, with D unclear. Trimming pared 2 bases from V and 1 base from J, leaving 8 bases between. Germline V CDR1 and CDR2: SEHNR, FQNEAQ (reference sequence). This CDR3 has 14 amino acids. The CDR3, as DNA: TGTGCCAGCAGCTTATCAGCTACCCAAGAGACCCAGTACTTC. Residues: CASSLSATQETQYF.

This clonotype has ten or more counts. The gene calls are TRBV12-3 or TRBV12-4 and TRBJ1-5; the D gene is possibly TRBD1 (6 bases). The CDR3 runs 14 residues. V lost 6 bases to trimming and J lost 0 bases, with 9 bases between them. In nucleotides, the CDR3 is TGTGCCAGCAGCCCGGGGGCTAGCAATCAGCCCCAGCATTTT. Encoded protein: CASSPGASNQPQHF.

This clonotype was detected ten times or more. The chain links TRBV2 to TRBJ1-1; D is perhaps TRBD1 (5 bases). The V end lost 4 bases, the J end lost 1 base, and 7 bases lay between the germline ends. Germline assignment: CDR1 SNHLY and CDR2 FYNNEI. CDR3 length: 13 residues. The CDR3 DNA sequence: TGTGCCAGCAGTGTGGGGCAGAACACTGAAGCTTTCTTT. Translating gives CASSVGQNTEAFF.

In its sample, this clonotype was seen many times. The junction departs from germline at one end; a sequencing error may be responsible. V is TRBV10-3 and J is TRBJ2-6; D not resolved. Germline assignment: CDR1 ENHRY and CDR2 SYGVKD. CDR3 length: 15 residues. In DNA form, the CDR3 reads TGTGCCACCAGTGAGGCCATCTCTGGGGCCAACGTCCTGACTTTC. This encodes CATSEAISGANVLTF.

This chain joins TRBV4-3 and TRBJ2-5; TRBD2 agrees at 8 bases. This CDR3 contains 15 residues. Trimming cost V 0 bases and J 1 base; bases outside gene matches: 1. CDR1 and CDR2 from the germline V gene are LGHNA and YSLEER. The CDR3 loop is CASSQETSVQETQYF. In nucleotides, the CDR3 is TGCGCCAGCAGCCAAGAGACTAGCGTCCAAGAGACCCAGTACTTC.

The V gene is TRBV4-2, the J gene TRBJ2-5, with TRBD2 matching 9 bases. V lost 4 bases, J lost 5 bases, and 11 bases stayed unmatched. This CDR3 comprises 16 residues. Germline V gene lookup returns CDR1 LGHNA and CDR2 YNFKEQ. CDR3 sequence reads: CASSPQAGGIDETQYF. The CDR3 DNA follows: TGTGCCAGCAGCCCCCAAGCGGGGGGTATAGACGAGACCCAGTACTTC.

This clonotype was seen once. The genes are TRBV29-1 and TRBJ2-1; D tentatively reads TRBD1 or TRBD2 (6 bases each). CDR1 and CDR2 from the germline V gene are SQVTM and ANQGSEA. The V end was cut by 4 bases, the J end by 9 bases, with 16 bases between. This CDR3 is built from 13 residues. The CDR3 spells CSVGRAQGGEQFF. The CDR3, as DNA: TGCAGCGTTGGGCGAGCACAGGGAGGTGAGCAGTTCTTC.

The chain uses TRBV10-3 and TRBJ1-2; tentatively, D is TRBD1 (5 bases). This CDR3 spans 13 amino acids. Deletions cut 3 bases from V and 4 bases from J, with 9 bases between. In germline, CDR1 is ENHRY, CDR2 SYGVKD. The CDR3 sequence: CAISDRAVYGYTF. For the CDR3, the DNA is TGTGCCATCAGTGACAGGGCGGTCTATGGCTACACCTTC.

This clonotype was observed many times. The chain joins TRBV7-6 to TRBJ2-7; D possibly corresponds to TRBD1 (6 bases). CDR3 size: 14 residues. Germline values: CDR1 SGHVS, CDR2 FNYEAQ. With 5 bases removed from V and 2 bases from J, the gap between germline ends came to 13 bases. The CDR3 region is CASSPGVRAYEQYF. CDR3 DNA sequence: TGTGCCAGCAGCCCAGGGGTTAGAGCCTACGAGCAGTACTTC.

The chain joins TRBV6-5 to TRBJ2-7, with D perhaps TRBD1 or TRBD2 (6 bases each). CDR3 length equals 15 residues. The V gene lost 5 bases and the J gene lost 4 bases, with 18 bases spanning the gap. Germline-derived CDR1 and CDR2 are MNHEY and SVGAGI. CDR3 coding DNA: TGTGCCAGCAGTCCCCCGGCAGGGGAGGAATACGAGCAGTACTTC. Translating it yields CASSPPAGEEYEQYF.

In its sample, this clonotype was seen a few times. V gene TRBV6-1 combines with J gene TRBJ1-6; 7 nucleotides align to TRBD1. Germline V gives CDR1 MNHNS, CDR2 SASEGT. Trimming at V came to 6 bases and at J to 10 bases, leaving 15 bases not matched to a gene. CDR3 size: 16 residues. Here the CDR3 reads CASRLVSGQSLSPLHF. The DNA for the CDR3 is TGTGCCAGCAGACTAGTCTCGGGACAGAGCTTATCACCCCTCCACTTT.

This clonotype was found many times. The chain employs TRBV7-9 and TRBJ1-6; unclear D gene. The V end lost 5 bases, the J end lost 8 bases, and 10 bases lay between the germline ends. This CDR3 contains 13 residues. CDR1 and CDR2 (germline): SEHNR, FQNEAQ (reference sequence). CDR3 bases: TGTGCCAGCAGCCCGATGATAGATTCACCCCTCCACTTT. Translating gives CASSPMIDSPLHF.

This clonotype was observed at least ten times. The chain has TRBV7-2 and TRBJ2-5, with D perhaps TRBD1 (6 bases). Germline V gene data show CDR1 as SGHTA and CDR2 as FQGNSA. The CDR3 extends over 14 amino acids. The V end lost 7 bases, the J end lost 0 bases, and 12 bases lay between the germline ends. CDR3 amino acids: CASTLGQNQETQYF. As DNA, the CDR3 is TGTGCCAGCACCCTGGGACAAAACCAAGAGACCCAGTACTTC.

As concerns this clonotype: This may stem from a read error, because a much larger clone lies one nucleotide away. The chain uses TRBV10-3 and TRBJ2-7; 9 bases fit TRBD1. Germline V gene lookup returns CDR1 ENHRY and CDR2 SYGVKD. CDR3 length: 16 residues. The DNA for the CDR3 is TGTGCCACCAGTGAGTCGATAGGGACAGGGAGGTACGAGCAGTACTTC. This encodes CATSESIGTGRYEQYF.

Concerning this clonotype itself: This sequence may be a read error, since a much larger clone differs from it by one base. The V gene is TRBV7-2, the J gene TRBJ2-7; perhaps TRBD2 as D (7 bases). Germline V gene data show CDR1 as SGHTA and CDR2 as FQGNSA. CDR3 length: 15 amino acids. The V end lost 5 bases, the J end lost 2 bases, and 16 bases lay between the germline ends. CDR3 residues: CASSTRLGGAYEQYF. For the CDR3, the DNA is TGTGCCAGCAGCACCCGACTAGGGGGGGCCTACGAGCAGTACTTC.

CDR3 sequence: CASSPHGGRAGEQYF. In DNA, the CDR3 is TGTGCCAGCAGCCCCCACGGGGGGAGGGCGGGCGAGCAGTACTTC. The V call is TRBV7-2, the J call TRBJ2-7, with 7 bases lining up with TRBD2. The V gene end was trimmed by 5 bases and the J gene end by 6 bases; junction bases not matched to a gene: 13. CDR1 and CDR2 from the germline V gene are SGHTA and FQGNSA. The CDR3 spans 15 residues.

This clonotype was seen more than once but under ten times. An end of the junction does not agree with germline; a read error may underlie this. V usage is TRBV7-3 and J usage is TRBJ2-5, with D perhaps matching TRBD1 or TRBD2 (5 bases each). The CDR3 consists of 12 residues. The germline V gene has CDR1 SGHTA and CDR2 FQGTGA. CDR3 coding DNA: TGTGCCAGCAGCTCACCGGGACGCCTACCTATCTTC. It encodes CASSSPGRLPIF.

V gene TRBV20-1 combines with J gene TRBJ2-5; 10 nucleotides line up with TRBD2. Per the germline V gene, CDR1 is DFQATT and CDR2 is SNEGSKA (reference sequence). This CDR3 contains 14 residues. The J segment lost 11 bases and the V segment lost 8 bases, leaving 17 bases of the junction unmatched. The CDR3 nucleotides are TGCAGTCTTACTTCTAGCGGGGGATACAATGAGCAGTACTTC. Translating gives CSLTSSGGYNEQYF.

This clonotype was counted between two and nine times. This chain connects TRBV2 to TRBJ1-5, with a possible D match to TRBD1 (5 bases). The germline V gene has CDR1 SNHLY and CDR2 FYNNEI. V was cut by 7 bases and J by 6 bases, with 16 bases left in between. The CDR3 sequence is 14 residues long. CDR3 in DNA: TGTGCCAGCACCCCCCCCAGGGAGGGTCAGCCCCAGCATTTT. This sequence encodes CASTPPREGQPQHF.

The chain couples TRBV15 to TRBJ2-7, with 8 bases fitting TRBD2. This CDR3 has 15 amino acids. CDR1 is LNHNV, CDR2 YYDKDF, per germline (reference sequence). Germline trimming cut 0 bases from V and 5 bases from J; bases unmatched to any gene: 6. The CDR3 loop is CATSRDREREHEQYF. The DNA of the CDR3 is TGTGCCACCAGCAGAGATCGCGAGCGGGAGCACGAGCAGTACTTC. Combining the CDR3 with reference TRBV15 and TRBJ2-7 gives the whole variable domain DAMVIQNPRYQVTQFGKPVTLSCSQTLNHNVMYWYQQKSSQAPKLLFHYYDKDFNNEADTPDNFQSRRPNTSFCFLDIRSPGLGDTAMYLCATSRDREREHEQYFGPGTRLTVT.